This T cell receptor beta chain was obtained from a study of blood T cell repertoires in COVID-19. Study at large: PBMCs, B-cell-depleted T cells, or T cells were the source of the cDNA or gDNA that made up the material.

The assay was immunoSEQ multiplex PCR, and TCRdb's table has in-frame clones only and misses some. The sample records roughly 200,000 clones, approximately 86% being singletons. Individuals aged roughly 18 to 95 years were recruited from 20 to 25 US areas. Cohort allocation depended upon clinical history that participants reported. All exposed participants met a person with COVID-19 within 2 weeks before entering the study. J lost 3 bases, V lost 8 bases, and 8 bases had no gene match. This CDR3 has 16 residues. Germline V gene data show CDR1 as SNHLY and CDR2 as FYNNEI. The rearrangement joins TRBV2 to TRBJ2-7; 15 bases are a match to TRBD2. This TCR came from a woman aged 25 to 39 who had been exposed to COVID-19. Sequencing input: PBMCs or T cells enriched from blood (not recorded which). CDR3 sequence reads: CASSGTSGGFLYEQYF. CDR3 nucleotide sequence: TGTGCCAGCTCCGGGACTAGCGGGGGGTTCCTCTACGAGCAGTACTTC.